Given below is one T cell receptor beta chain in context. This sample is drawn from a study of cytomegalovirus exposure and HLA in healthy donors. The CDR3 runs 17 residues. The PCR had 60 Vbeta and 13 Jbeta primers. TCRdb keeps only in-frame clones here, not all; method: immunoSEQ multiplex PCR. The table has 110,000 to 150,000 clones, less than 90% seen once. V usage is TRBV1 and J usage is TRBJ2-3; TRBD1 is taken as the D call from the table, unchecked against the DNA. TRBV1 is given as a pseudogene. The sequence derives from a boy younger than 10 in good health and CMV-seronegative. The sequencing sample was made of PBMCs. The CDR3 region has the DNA TGCACCAGCAGCCACCCCGACAGAAACAGACTCACAGATACGCAGTATTTT. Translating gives CTSSHPDRNRLTDTQYF.